Sequencing of this T cell receptor beta chain was carried out in a study of shared clonotypes between healthy human individuals. The test was conducted at deep level. Using immunoSEQ multiplex PCR, the repertoire was profiled, and TCRdb retains in-frame clones only, with some absent. In the table there are over a million clones, about 80% of which are singletons. CDR3 length: 14 amino acids. The V and J ends lost 5 bases and 0 bases respectively, with 10 bases between them. Germline V gives CDR1 SGHTA, CDR2 FQGNSA. Sequencing was performed on memory CD4+ T cells sorted from blood. The subset: CD45RA-negative fraction. This clonotype was obtained from a man aged 18 to 35 in good health. This chain links TRBV7-2 with TRBJ1-1; D perhaps matches TRBD1 (6 bases). The CDR3 protein is CASSRGQMNTEAFF. CDR3 coding DNA: TGTGCCAGCAGCCGCGGACAGATGAACACTGAAGCTTTCTTT.